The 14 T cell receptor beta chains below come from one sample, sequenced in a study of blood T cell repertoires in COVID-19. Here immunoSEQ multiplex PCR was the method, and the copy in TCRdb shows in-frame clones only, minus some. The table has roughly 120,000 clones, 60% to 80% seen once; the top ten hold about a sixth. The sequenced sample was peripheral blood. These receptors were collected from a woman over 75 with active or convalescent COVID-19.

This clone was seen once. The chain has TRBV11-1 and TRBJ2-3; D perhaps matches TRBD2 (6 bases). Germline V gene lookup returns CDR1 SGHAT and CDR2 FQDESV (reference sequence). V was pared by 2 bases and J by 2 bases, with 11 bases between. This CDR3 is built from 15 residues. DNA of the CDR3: TGTGCCAGCAGCTTATCGGGACTTAACACAGATACGCAGTATTTT. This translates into CASSLSGLNTDTQYF. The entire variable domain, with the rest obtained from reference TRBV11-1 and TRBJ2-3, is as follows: EAEVAQSPRYKITEKSQAVAFWCDPISGHATLYWYRQILGQGPELLVQFQDESVVDDSQLPKDRFSAERLKGVDSTLKIQPAELGDSAMYLCASSLSGLNTDTQYFGPGTRLTVL.

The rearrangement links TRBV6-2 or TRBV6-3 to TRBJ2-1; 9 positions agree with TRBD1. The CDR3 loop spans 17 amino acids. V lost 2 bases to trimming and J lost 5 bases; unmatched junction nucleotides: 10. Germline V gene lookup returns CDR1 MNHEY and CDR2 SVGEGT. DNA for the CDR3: TGTGCCAGCAGTTACCCCGCCGGGACAGGGAAGGACAATGAGCAGTTCTTC. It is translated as CASSYPAGTGKDNEQFF.

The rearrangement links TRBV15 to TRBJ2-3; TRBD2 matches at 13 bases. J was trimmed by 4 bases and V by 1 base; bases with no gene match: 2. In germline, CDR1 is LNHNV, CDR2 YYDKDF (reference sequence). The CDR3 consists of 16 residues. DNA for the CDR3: TGTGCCACCAGCAGAGGTGGACTAGCGGGAGCAGATACGCAGTATTTT. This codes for CATSRGGLAGADTQYF.

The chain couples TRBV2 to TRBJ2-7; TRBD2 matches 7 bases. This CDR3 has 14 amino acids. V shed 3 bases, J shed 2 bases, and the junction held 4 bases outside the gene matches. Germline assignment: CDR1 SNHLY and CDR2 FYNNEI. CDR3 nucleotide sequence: TGTGCCAGCAGTGAGTCTAGCGGCCCCTACGAGCAGTACTTC. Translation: CASSESSGPYEQYF.

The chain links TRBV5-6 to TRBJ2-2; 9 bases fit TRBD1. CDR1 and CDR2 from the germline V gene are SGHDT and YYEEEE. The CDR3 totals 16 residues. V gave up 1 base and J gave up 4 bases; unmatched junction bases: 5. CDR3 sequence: CASSLSGQGFTGELFF. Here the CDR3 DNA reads TGTGCCAGCAGCTTGTCGGGACAGGGATTCACCGGGGAGCTGTTTTTT.

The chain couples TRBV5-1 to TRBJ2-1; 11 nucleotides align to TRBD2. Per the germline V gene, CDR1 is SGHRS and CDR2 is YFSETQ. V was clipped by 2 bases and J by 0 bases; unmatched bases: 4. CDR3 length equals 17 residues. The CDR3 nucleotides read TGCGCCAGCAGCTTCGCACTAGCGGGAGACTCCTACAATGAGCAGTTCTTC. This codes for CASSFALAGDSYNEQFF.

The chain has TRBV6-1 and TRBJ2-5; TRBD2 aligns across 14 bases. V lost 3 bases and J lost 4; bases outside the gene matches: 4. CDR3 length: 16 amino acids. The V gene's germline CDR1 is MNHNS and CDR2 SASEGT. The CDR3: CASSDEGLAGGETQYF. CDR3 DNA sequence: TGTGCCAGCAGTGACGAAGGACTAGCGGGAGGAGAGACCCAGTACTTC.

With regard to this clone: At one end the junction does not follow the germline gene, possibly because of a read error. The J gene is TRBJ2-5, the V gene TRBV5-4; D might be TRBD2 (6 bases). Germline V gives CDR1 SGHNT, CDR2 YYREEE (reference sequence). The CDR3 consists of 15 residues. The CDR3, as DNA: TGTGCCAGCAGTCGCTTGTTGGGGGGTCAAGAGTCCCAGTACTTC. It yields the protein CASSRLLGGQESQYF.

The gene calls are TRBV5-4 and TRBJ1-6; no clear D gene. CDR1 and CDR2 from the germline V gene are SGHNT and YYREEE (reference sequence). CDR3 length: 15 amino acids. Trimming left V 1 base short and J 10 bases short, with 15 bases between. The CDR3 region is CASSLSRGKDSPLHF. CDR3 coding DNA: TGTGCCAGCAGCTTGAGTAGAGGGAAGGACTCACCCCTCCACTTT.

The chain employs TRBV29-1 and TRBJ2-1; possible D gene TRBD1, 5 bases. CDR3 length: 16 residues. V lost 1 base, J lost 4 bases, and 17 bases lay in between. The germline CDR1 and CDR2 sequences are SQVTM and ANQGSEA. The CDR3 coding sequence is TGCAGCGTTGAAGCTATGACAGACATCTTTTACAATGAGCAGTTCTTC. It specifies CSVEAMTDIFYNEQFF.

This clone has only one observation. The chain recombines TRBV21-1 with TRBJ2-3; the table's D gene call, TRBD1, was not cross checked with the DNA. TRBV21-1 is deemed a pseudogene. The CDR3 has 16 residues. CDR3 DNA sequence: TGTGCCAGCAGCAAAGTGCCGACCCACAGGGGAGATACGCAGTATTTT. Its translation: CASSKVPTHRGDTQYF.

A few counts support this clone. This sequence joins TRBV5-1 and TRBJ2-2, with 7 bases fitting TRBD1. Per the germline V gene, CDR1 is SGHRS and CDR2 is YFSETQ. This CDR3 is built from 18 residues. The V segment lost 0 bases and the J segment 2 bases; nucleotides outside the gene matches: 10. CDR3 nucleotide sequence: TGCGCCAGCAGCTTGGTCCTAGGCTGGACAGGAAACACCGGGGAGCTGTTTTTT. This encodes CASSLVLGWTGNTGELFF.

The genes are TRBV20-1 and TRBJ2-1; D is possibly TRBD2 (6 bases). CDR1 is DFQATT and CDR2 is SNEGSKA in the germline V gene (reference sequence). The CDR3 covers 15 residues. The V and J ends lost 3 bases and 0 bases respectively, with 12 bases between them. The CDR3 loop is CSASWRGSSYNEQFF. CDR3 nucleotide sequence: TGCAGTGCTAGTTGGCGGGGTAGCTCCTACAATGAGCAGTTCTTC.

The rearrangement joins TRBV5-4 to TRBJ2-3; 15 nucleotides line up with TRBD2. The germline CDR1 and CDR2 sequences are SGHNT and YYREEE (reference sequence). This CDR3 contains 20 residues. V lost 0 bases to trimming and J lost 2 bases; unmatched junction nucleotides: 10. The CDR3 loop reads CASSLAGLAGGKTNTDTQYF. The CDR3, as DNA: TGTGCCAGCAGCTTGGCGGGACTAGCGGGAGGCAAAACAAACACAGATACGCAGTATTTT.